This T cell receptor beta chain stems from a study of blood T cell repertoires in COVID-19. Study in general: Italy, Spain and the United States were the sources of the convalescent and acute COVID-19 samples. From T cells, B-cell-depleted T cells, or PBMCs came the material, which was cDNA or gDNA.

Per the study methods: Amplification of reference gene primers was used by the study to estimate nucleated cell counts. Libraries were prepared by immunoSEQ multiplex PCR; TCRdb keeps only in-frame clonotypes and omits some of them. That table gives V, J and clone size, and the DNA gave D and trimming. The table shows approximately 320,000 clones, with under 90% occurring only once. Trimming took 2 bases from V and 8 from J, leaving 12 bases between them. CDR1 is SGHAT and CDR2 is FQNNGV in the germline V gene. This CDR3 has 13 amino acids. With regard to this clone: At the DNA level, this CDR3 is encoded by other sequences in the same sample as well.

Recruited during active infection, patients (from Seattle) were subsequently followed longitudinally. The specimen sequenced was peripheral blood. The origin of this receptor is a woman aged 25 to 45 with COVID-19, enrolled during active disease. The rearrangement joins TRBV11-2 to TRBJ1-2; TRBD1 is a possible D gene (6 bases). The CDR3 loop is CASSLSGGGGYTF. Here the CDR3 DNA reads TGTGCCAGCAGCTTAAGCGGGGGCGGCGGCTACACCTTC. Using reference TRBV11-2 and TRBJ1-2 for the parts outside the CDR3, the full variable domain is EAGVAQSPRYKIIEKRQSVAFWCNPISGHATLYWYQQILGQGPKLLIQFQNNGVVDDSQLPKDRFSAERLKGVDSTLKIQPAKLEDSAVYLCASSLSGGGGYTFGSGTRLTVV.